The clone carrying this T cell receptor (beta chain) was seen many times. Each CDR3 protein gets one entry after TCRdb re-called the RT-PCR reads with MiXCR. This sample yields 70,000 to 100,000 distinct CDR3 sequences, of which approximately 5.2% are seen a single time; 2.5% to 3% belongs to the top ten. This entry belongs to a study of patients and donors after allogeneic stem cell transplantation. Germline lookup yields CDR1 ENHRY and CDR2 SYGVKD. The CDR3 extends over 13 amino acids. Trimming shortened V by 8 bases and J by 0 bases, and 11 bases separated the two germline ends. The receptor was derived from a human donor who was either an allogeneic HSCT recipient or a stem cell or donor lymphocyte infusion donor (not recorded which). It is not recorded whose cells these are; they may come from a transplant donor. The sequencing sample was made of blood, either unsorted or a sorted T cell fraction (not recorded which). The chain uses TRBV10-3 and TRBJ2-7, with TRBD2 as a possible D gene (6 bases). The CDR3 DNA reads TGTGCCATCTCCGGGACTGACTCCTACGAGCAGTACTTC. It translates to CAISGTDSYEQYF.